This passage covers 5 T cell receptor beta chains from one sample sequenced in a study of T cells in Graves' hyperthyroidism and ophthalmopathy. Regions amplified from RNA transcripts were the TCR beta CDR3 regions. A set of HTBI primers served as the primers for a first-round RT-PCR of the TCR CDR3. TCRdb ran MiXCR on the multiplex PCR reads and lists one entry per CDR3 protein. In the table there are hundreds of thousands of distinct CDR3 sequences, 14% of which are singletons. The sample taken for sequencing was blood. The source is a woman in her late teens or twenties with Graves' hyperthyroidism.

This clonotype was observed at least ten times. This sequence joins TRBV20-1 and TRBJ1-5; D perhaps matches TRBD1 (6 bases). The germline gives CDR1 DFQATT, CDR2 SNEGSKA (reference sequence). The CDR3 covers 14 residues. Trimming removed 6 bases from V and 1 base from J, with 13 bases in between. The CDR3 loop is CSASQGGSNQPQHF. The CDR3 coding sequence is TGCAGTGCCTCACAGGGTGGAAGCAATCAGCCCCAGCATTTT.

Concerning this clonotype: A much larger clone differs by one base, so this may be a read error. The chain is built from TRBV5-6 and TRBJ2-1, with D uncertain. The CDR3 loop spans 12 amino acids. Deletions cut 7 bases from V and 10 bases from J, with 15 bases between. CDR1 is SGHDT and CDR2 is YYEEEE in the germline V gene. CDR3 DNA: TGTGCCAGCGGCCAAGGACGCCCGGAGCAGTTCTTC. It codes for CASGQGRPEQFF.

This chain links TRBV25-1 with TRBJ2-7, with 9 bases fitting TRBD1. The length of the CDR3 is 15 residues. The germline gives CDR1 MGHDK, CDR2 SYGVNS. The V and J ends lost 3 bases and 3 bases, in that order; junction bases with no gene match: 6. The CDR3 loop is CASSDTGTGSYEQYF. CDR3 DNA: TGTGCCAGCAGTGACACCGGGACAGGGAGCTACGAGCAGTACTTC.

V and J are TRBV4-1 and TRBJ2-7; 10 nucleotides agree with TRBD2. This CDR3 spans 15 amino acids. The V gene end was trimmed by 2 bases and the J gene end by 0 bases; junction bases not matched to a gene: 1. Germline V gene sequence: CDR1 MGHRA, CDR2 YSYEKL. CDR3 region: CASSQRTSGSYEQYF. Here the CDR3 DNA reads TGCGCCAGCAGCCAACGGACTAGCGGCTCCTACGAGCAGTACTTC.

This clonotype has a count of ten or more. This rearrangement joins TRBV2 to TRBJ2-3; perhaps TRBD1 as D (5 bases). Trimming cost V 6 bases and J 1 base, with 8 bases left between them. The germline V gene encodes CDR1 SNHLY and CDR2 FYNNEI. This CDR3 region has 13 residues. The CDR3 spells CASRQDRTDTQYF. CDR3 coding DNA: TGTGCCAGCAGACAGGACCGCACAGATACGCAGTATTTT.